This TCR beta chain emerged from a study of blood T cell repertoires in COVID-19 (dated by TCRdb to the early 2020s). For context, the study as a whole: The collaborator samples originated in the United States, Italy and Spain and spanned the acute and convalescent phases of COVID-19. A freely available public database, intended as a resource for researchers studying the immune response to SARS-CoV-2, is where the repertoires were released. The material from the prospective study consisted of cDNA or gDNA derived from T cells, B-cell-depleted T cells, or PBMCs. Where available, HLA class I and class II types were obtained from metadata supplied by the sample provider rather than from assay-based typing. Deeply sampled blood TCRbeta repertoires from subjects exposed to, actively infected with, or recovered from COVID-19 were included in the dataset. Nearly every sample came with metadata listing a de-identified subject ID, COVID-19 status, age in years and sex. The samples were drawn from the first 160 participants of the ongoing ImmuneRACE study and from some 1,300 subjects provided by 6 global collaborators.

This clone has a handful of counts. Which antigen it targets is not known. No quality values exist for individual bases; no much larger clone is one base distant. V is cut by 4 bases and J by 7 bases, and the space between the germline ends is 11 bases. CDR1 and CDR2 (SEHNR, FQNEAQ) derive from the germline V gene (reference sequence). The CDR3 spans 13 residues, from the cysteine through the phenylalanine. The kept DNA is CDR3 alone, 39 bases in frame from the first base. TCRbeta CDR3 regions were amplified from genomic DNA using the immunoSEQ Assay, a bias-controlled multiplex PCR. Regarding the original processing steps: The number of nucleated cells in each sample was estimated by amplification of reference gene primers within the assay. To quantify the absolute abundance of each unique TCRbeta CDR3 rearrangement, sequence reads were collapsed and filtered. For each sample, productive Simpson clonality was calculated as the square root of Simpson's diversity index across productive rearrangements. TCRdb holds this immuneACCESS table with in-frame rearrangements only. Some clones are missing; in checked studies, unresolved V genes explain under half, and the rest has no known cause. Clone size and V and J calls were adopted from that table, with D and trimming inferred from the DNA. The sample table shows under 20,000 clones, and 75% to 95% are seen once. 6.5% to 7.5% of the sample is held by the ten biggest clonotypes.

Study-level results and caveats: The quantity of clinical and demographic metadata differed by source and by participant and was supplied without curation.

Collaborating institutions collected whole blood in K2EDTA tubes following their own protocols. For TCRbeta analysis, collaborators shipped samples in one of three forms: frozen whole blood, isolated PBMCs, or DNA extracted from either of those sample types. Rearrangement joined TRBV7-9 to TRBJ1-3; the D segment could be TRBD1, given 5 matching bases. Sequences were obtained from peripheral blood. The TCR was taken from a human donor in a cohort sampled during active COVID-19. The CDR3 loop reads CASSSGIGNTIYF. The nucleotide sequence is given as TGTGCCAGCAGCTCAGGGATCGGGAACACCATATATTTT.